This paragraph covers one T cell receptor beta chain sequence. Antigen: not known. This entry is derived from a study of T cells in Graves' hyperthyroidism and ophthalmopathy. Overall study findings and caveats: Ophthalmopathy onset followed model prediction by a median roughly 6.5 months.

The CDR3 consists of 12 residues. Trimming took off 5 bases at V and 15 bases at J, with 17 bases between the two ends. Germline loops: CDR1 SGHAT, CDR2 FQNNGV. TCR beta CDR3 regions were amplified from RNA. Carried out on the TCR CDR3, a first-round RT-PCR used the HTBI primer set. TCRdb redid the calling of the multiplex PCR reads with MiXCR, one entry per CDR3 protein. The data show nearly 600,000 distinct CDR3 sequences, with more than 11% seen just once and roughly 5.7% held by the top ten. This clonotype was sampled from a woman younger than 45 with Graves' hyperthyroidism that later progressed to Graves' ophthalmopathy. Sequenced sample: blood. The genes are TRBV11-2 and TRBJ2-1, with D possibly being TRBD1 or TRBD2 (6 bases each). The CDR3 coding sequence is TGTGCCAGCAGCATTGGGGGGAGAGGGGGGTTCTTC. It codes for CASSIGGRGGFF.